This passage covers 8 T cell receptor beta chains from one sample sequenced in a study of siplizumab effects on memory and regulatory T cells. This table comes from immunoSEQ multiplex PCR, and its TCRdb copy is limited to in-frame clones, with some not included. The sample contains 90,000 to 110,000 clones, 90% to 95% of which appear only once. The material sequenced was Tregs sorted from blood. The receptor source for this set is a human donor in good health.

This chain connects TRBV5-1 to TRBJ2-1; D call uncertain. The germline V gene has CDR1 SGHRS and CDR2 YFSETQ. V was pared by 1 base and J by 4 bases, with 6 bases between. CDR3 length: 13 residues. Here the CDR3 DNA reads TGCGCCAGCAGCTTGTCAGATTACAATGAGCAGTTCTTC. This translates into CASSLSDYNEQFF.

The rearrangement links TRBV6-1 to TRBJ2-1, with TRBD1 matching over 8 bases. The CDR3 sequence is 14 residues long. The V gene end was trimmed by 11 bases and the J gene end by 3 bases; junction bases not matched to a gene: 9. Germline lookup yields CDR1 MNHNS and CDR2 SASEGT. This CDR3 is CASRQGPIYNEQFF. DNA for the CDR3: TGTGCCTCCCGACAGGGGCCCATCTACAATGAGCAGTTCTTC.

The chain combines TRBV11-3 with TRBJ2-1; 7 nucleotides agree with TRBD2. The V segment lost 5 bases and the J segment 9 bases; nucleotides outside the gene matches: 19. Germline V CDR1 and CDR2: SGHNT, YENEEA. CDR3 length: 17 amino acids. The CDR3 DNA reads TGTGCCAGCAGCCGAACCCGAGCTAGCGGCGAAAGGGGTGAGCAGTTCTTC. The encoded protein is CASSRTRASGERGEQFF.

The rearrangement joins TRBV2 to TRBJ2-7, with a tentative D call TRBD1 (6 bases). The V gene's germline CDR1 is SNHLY and CDR2 FYNNEI. V was pared by 6 bases and J by 2 bases, with 14 bases between. The length of the CDR3 is 14 residues. CDR3 sequence (DNA): TGTGCCAGCAGAGAACGACAGGTCGCCTACGAGCAGTACTTC. This translates into CASRERQVAYEQYF. The entire variable domain, with the rest obtained from reference TRBV2 and TRBJ2-7, is as follows: EPEVTQTPSHQVTQMGQEVILRCVPISNHLYFYWYRQILGQKVEFLVSFYNNEISEKSEIFDDQFSVERPDGSNFTLKIRSTKLEDSAMYFCASRERQVAYEQYFGPGTRLTVT.

The V call is TRBV15, the J call TRBJ2-3; D is tentatively TRBD1 or TRBD2 (5 bases each). Germline assignment: CDR1 LNHNV and CDR2 YYDKDF (reference sequence). The CDR3 has 15 residues. V shed 5 bases and J shed 3 bases, with 15 bases lying between them. Written as DNA, the CDR3 is TGTGCCACCAGCCACGGGGCCGTATCAACAGATACGCAGTATTTT. Its protein product is CATSHGAVSTDTQYF.

This chain links TRBV11-1 with TRBJ2-1; 8 positions match TRBD1. J was trimmed by 8 bases and V by 5 bases; bases with no gene match: 8. Germline V gene data show CDR1 as SGHAT and CDR2 as FQDESV (reference sequence). The CDR3 extends over 14 amino acids. The DNA for the CDR3 is TGTGCCAGCAGCCTAAACAGGGGGTGGGATGAGCAGTTCTTC. Translating it yields CASSLNRGWDEQFF.

The chain recombines TRBV18 with TRBJ2-7, with 7 bases fitting TRBD1. This CDR3 comprises 14 residues. V lost 0 bases and J lost 2; bases outside the gene matches: 1. CDR1 KGHSH and CDR2 LQKENI come from the germline V gene. Here the CDR3 DNA reads TGTGCCAGCTCACCACCGGGACAGACCTACGAGCAGTACTTC. Protein: CASSPPGQTYEQYF.

This chain connects TRBV5-1 to TRBJ1-4; D is unresolved. The V end lost 2 bases, the J end lost 8 bases, and 19 bases lay between the germline ends. In germline, CDR1 is SGHRS, CDR2 YFSETQ. The CDR3 spans 16 residues. CDR3 nucleotide sequence: TGCGCCAGCAGCTTCCGCCCCGGGCCCACACGAGAAAAACTGTTTTTT. This gives the protein CASSFRPGPTREKLFF. The entire variable domain, with the rest obtained from reference TRBV5-1 and TRBJ1-4, is as follows: KAGVTQTPRYLIKTRGQQVTLSCSPISGHRSVSWYQQTPGQGLQFLFEYFSETQRNKGNFPGRFSGRQFSNSRSEMNVSTLELGDSALYLCASSFRPGPTREKLFFGSGTQLSVL.